This entry is about one T cell receptor beta chain. No cognate antigen has been identified for it. There are no base qualities to consult, and no much larger clone falls within one base. The data originate from a study of blood T cell repertoires in COVID-19 (dated by TCRdb to the early 2020s). Turning to the overall study: The collaborator samples originated in the United States, Italy and Spain and spanned the acute and convalescent phases of COVID-19. Sample metadata almost always included a de-identified subject ID, COVID-19 status, age in years and sex. The repertoires were released in a freely available public database meant as a resource for research on the immune response to SARS-CoV-2. HLA class I and class II types, where available, came from metadata supplied by the sample provider rather than from assay-based typing. Deeply sampled blood TCRbeta repertoires from subjects exposed to, actively infected with, or recovered from COVID-19 were included in the dataset. The samples were drawn from the first 160 participants of the ongoing ImmuneRACE study and from 950 to 1,500 subjects provided by 6 global collaborators. The material from the prospective study consisted of cDNA or gDNA derived from T cells, B-cell-depleted T cells, or PBMCs. General findings and caveats noted by the study authors: How much clinical and demographic metadata was included differed by source and by participant, and the metadata was provided uncurated.

According to the germline V gene, CDR1 reads SGHVS and CDR2 reads FQNEAQ. V gives up 5 bases and J gives up 5 bases, and the segment between their germline ends measures 9 bases. The CDR3, cysteine through phenylalanine, is 13 amino acids long. The read is trimmed to its CDR3 DNA, 39 bases read in frame from base 1. Collaborating institutions collected whole blood in K2EDTA tubes following their own protocols. For TCRbeta analysis, collaborators shipped samples in one of three forms: frozen whole blood, isolated PBMCs, or DNA extracted from either of those sample types. TCRbeta CDR3 regions were amplified from genomic DNA using the immunoSEQ Assay, a bias-controlled multiplex PCR. As for the authors' bioinformatics: Within the assay, amplification of reference gene primers was used to estimate how many nucleated cells each sample contained. To quantify the absolute abundance of each unique TCRbeta CDR3 rearrangement, sequence reads were collapsed and filtered. For each sample, productive Simpson clonality was calculated as the square root of Simpson's diversity index over productive rearrangements. Held by TCRdb, this immuneACCESS table contains in-frame sequences only and omits some clones. Under half of the omission traces to an unresolved V gene where checked; the cause of the rest is unknown. V and J calls and clone size are those listed in that table; D and trimming were worked out from the DNA. Counted in this sample were 150,000 or so clones; 88% of them appeared once. 2.3% of the sample lies in the top ten.

The sequenced sample consisted of peripheral blood. In this chain, TRBV7-8 is recombined with TRBJ1-4, with TRBD1 perhaps the D gene, on 6 matching bases. This sequence originates from a human donor in a cohort sampled during active COVID-19. The bases are TGTGCCAGCAGCCCAGACAGGAATGAAAAACTGTTTTTT. Its protein is CASSPDRNEKLFF.